Here is one T cell receptor beta chain with its context. This specimen belongs to a study of cytomegalovirus exposure and HLA in healthy donors. Deletions cut 0 bases from V and 5 bases from J, with 13 bases between. Germline V gene sequence: CDR1 WNHNN, CDR2 SYGVQD (reference sequence). The length of the CDR3 is 15 residues. 13 Jbeta primers and 60 Vbeta primers were used for the PCR. Sequenced by immunoSEQ multiplex PCR; TCRdb stores in-frame clones only, minus some. The sample includes about 93,000 clones, approximately 72% of them seen just once. Nominal health characterized the donors when sampled, though unrecorded immune exposures were likely.

Sequenced sample: PBMCs. This chain links TRBV10-1 with TRBJ2-5; perhaps TRBD1 as D (5 bases). This clonotype was obtained from a woman between 40 and 50 years old in good health and CMV-seronegative. CDR3 amino acids: CASSESLTGSETQYF. In DNA, the CDR3 is TGCGCCAGCAGTGAGTCGCTTACAGGATCGGAGACCCAGTACTTC.